The 28 T cell receptor beta chains below were found in one sample sequenced in a study of Graves' ophthalmopathy and Graves' hyperthyroidism. For repertoire sequencing, the TCR beta CDR3 regions were amplified from RNA transcripts. Second-round multiplex PCR came after first-round RT-PCR with HTBI primers. TCRdb recomputed calls from the multiplex PCR reads with MiXCR, one row per CDR3 protein. The table records fewer than 650,000 distinct CDR3 sequences, about 20% of them present only once. The specimen sequenced was peripheral blood. The origin of the receptors is a woman between 18 and 29 years old with stable Graves' hyperthyroidism. Some clones in this sample may be carry-over from other donors' samples.

The CDR3 DNA sequence: TGTGCGGCGGGCAGGAGGAGCGGCTACACCTTC. Its translation: CAAGRRSGYTF. The chain couples TRBV6-2 or TRBV6-3 to TRBJ1-2, with D unresolved. The CDR3 contains 11 residues. CDR1 and CDR2 (germline): MNHEY, SVGEGT.

The J gene is TRBJ2-7, the V gene TRBV20-1; TRBD2 matches 10 bases. V dropped 2 bases and J dropped 4; count of bases not matched to a gene: 5. The CDR3 covers 14 residues. Germline CDR1 DFQATT, CDR2 SNEGSKA (reference sequence). The CDR3 DNA sequence: TGCAGTGCTAGAAGCGGGGGGGATGGGTACGAGCAGTACTTC. Encoded protein: CSARSGGDGYEQYF.

This chain joins TRBV15 and TRBJ1-2; no clear D. The CDR3 contains 15 residues. CDR1 and CDR2 (germline): LNHNV, YYDKDF (reference sequence). The V end lost 5 bases, the J end lost 2 bases, and 15 bases lay between the germline ends. CDR3 in amino acids: CATSYLRWQNYGYTF. Written as DNA, the CDR3 is TGTGCCACCAGCTATCTACGGTGGCAGAACTATGGCTACACCTTC.

V is TRBV30 and J is TRBJ2-7; 8 positions match TRBD2. The CDR3 runs to 14 residues. The germline gives CDR1 GTSNPN, CDR2 SVGIG (reference sequence). CDR3: CAIQTGTRPYEQYF. The CDR3 nucleotides are TGTGCGATTCAAACCGGGACTAGACCCTACGAGCAGTACTTC.

This clonotype showed up just a few times. This chain links TRBV5-5 with TRBJ2-5, with D perhaps matching TRBD1 (5 bases). V dropped 4 bases and J dropped 2 bases, with 15 bases sitting between them. Germline lookup yields CDR1 SGHKS and CDR2 YYEKEE (reference sequence). The CDR3 is 15 amino acids. CDR3 DNA: TGTGCCAGCAGCCCCCCCCTACAGGAACAAGAGACCCAGTACTTC. Translating gives CASSPPLQEQETQYF.

The genes are TRBV12-3 or TRBV12-4 and TRBJ1-5; D remains unclear. This CDR3 region has 13 residues. V lost 3 bases and J lost 4, with 7 bases in between. Written as DNA, the CDR3 is TGTGCCAGCAGTTTTAAGGGAAATCAGCCCCAGCATTTT. Amino acid sequence: CASSFKGNQPQHF.

This clonotype has at least ten counts. The chain employs TRBV7-2 and TRBJ1-6; D not resolved. The V and J ends lost 1 base and 14 bases respectively, with 15 bases between them. The V gene's germline CDR1 is SGHTA and CDR2 FQGNSA. The CDR3 contains 14 residues. CDR3 in amino acids: CASSLGGGGTALHF. DNA for the CDR3: TGTGCCAGCAGCTTAGGTGGAGGTGGCACTGCCCTCCACTTT. Together with reference TRBV7-2 and TRBJ1-6, the CDR3 gives the full variable domain: GAGVSQSPSNKVTEKGKDVELRCDPISGHTALYWYRQSLGQGLEFLIYFQGNSAPDKSGLPSDRFSAERTGGSVSTLTIQRTQQEDSAVYLCASSLGGGGTALHFGNGTRLTVT.

This clonotype was observed many times. This chain uses TRBV27 with TRBJ2-2; weak D call: TRBD1 (6 bases). Germline assignment: CDR1 MNHEY and CDR2 SMNVEV (reference sequence). The CDR3 has 16 residues. V was trimmed by 3 bases and J by 2 bases, leaving 13 bases between them. In DNA, the CDR3 is TGTGCCAGCAGTTTGAAGGCAGGGGTCAACACCGGGGAGCTGTTTTTT. This gives the protein CASSLKAGVNTGELFF.

V gene TRBV4-1 combines with J gene TRBJ2-7; 8 bases align to TRBD2. Germline V gene lookup returns CDR1 MGHRA and CDR2 YSYEKL. This CDR3 has 13 amino acids. V shed 4 bases and J 5 bases; nucleotides not matched to a gene: 4. CDR3 coding DNA: TGCGCCAGCAGCCTGCGGGAGGAGAACGAGCAGTACTTC. Its protein product is CASSLREENEQYF.

This clonotype was seen many times. The gene calls are TRBV14 and TRBJ1-1; D gene uncertain. CDR1 and CDR2 (germline): SGHDN, FVKESK. This CDR3 spans 13 amino acids. Trimming removed 4 bases at V and 5 bases at J, with 11 bases between. CDR3 sequence reads: CASSPGRSTEAFF. The CDR3 DNA follows: TGTGCCAGCAGCCCCGGACGGTCTACTGAAGCTTTCTTT.

This clonotype has only a few counts. The chain joins TRBV29-1 to TRBJ2-5; either TRBD1 or TRBD2 may fit D (6 bases each). Germline loops: CDR1 SQVTM, CDR2 ANQGSEA. The CDR3 has 14 residues. V shed 2 bases and J shed 4 bases, with 14 bases lying between them. CDR3 bases: TGCAGCGTTGAATGGGGGGCGTATGGAGAGACCCAGTACTTC. This codes for CSVEWGAYGETQYF.

In its sample, this clonotype was seen many times. The gene calls are TRBV7-9 and TRBJ1-1; 10 nucleotides align to TRBD1. After removal of 7 bases from V and 5 bases from J, the junction contained 7 bases not matched to a gene. Germline CDR1 SEHNR, CDR2 FQNEAQ (reference sequence). The CDR3 has 14 amino acids. CDR3 amino acids: CASTPGQGKTEAFF. The CDR3 coding sequence is TGTGCCAGCACGCCGGGACAGGGGAAGACTGAAGCTTTCTTT.

The genes are TRBV6-1 and TRBJ2-5, with 7 bases matching TRBD1. V lost 7 bases and J lost 2; bases outside the gene matches: 4. The germline CDR1 and CDR2 sequences are MNHNS and SASEGT. There are 13 residues in the CDR3. CDR3 region: CASTPTGQETQYF. CDR3 nucleotide sequence: TGTGCCAGCACTCCGACAGGGCAAGAGACCCAGTACTTC.

This clonotype was detected many times. The CDR3 sequence: CASSGTSGGEYYEQYF. The CDR3 DNA reads as TGTGCCAGCAGCGGAACGTCAGGGGGGGAATACTACGAGCAGTACTTC. This chain uses TRBV9 with TRBJ2-7, with D perhaps assigned TRBD1 or TRBD2 (7 bases each). The CDR3 consists of 16 residues. Germline lookup yields CDR1 SGDLS and CDR2 YYNGEE. The V and J ends lost 3 bases and 3 bases respectively, with 19 bases between them.

The chain couples TRBV6-5 to TRBJ1-5, with D uncertain. This CDR3 comprises 13 residues. Trimming took 3 bases from V and 7 from J, leaving 10 bases between them. Germline loops: CDR1 MNHEY, CDR2 SVGAGI. CDR3 coding DNA: TGTGCCAGCAGTTATGAGGTGCGCCAGCCCCAGCATTTT. Amino acids: CASSYEVRQPQHF.

In this sample, this clonotype turned up many times. V is TRBV11-2 and J is TRBJ1-2; no definite D call. The CDR3 covers 14 residues. Germline CDR1 SGHAT, CDR2 FQNNGV. V lost 1 base and J lost 4, with 10 bases in between. This chain's CDR3 is CASSLVPRLYGYTF. DNA of the CDR3: TGTGCCAGCAGCTTAGTCCCCAGACTCTATGGCTACACCTTC.

This clonotype was seen many times. The rearrangement uses TRBV15 and TRBJ2-7; no firm D call. V shed 2 bases and J shed 4 bases, with 9 bases lying between them. This CDR3 spans 13 amino acids. Germline V gives CDR1 LNHNV, CDR2 YYDKDF (reference sequence). The CDR3 nucleotides are TGTGCCACCAGCAGAACGGCCGGTTACGAGCAGTACTTC. Translating gives CATSRTAGYEQYF.

This clonotype was seen at least ten times. V and J are TRBV12-3 or TRBV12-4 and TRBJ2-3, with TRBD1 identical over 12 bases. V trimming: 9 bases; J trimming: 1 base; junction bases outside the gene matches: 5. There are 15 residues in the CDR3. Written as DNA, the CDR3 is TGTGCCAGTCGGGACAGGGGGCTTGGCACAGATACGCAGTATTTT. This sequence encodes CASRDRGLGTDTQYF.

This clonotype was observed a few times. This chain uses TRBV30 with TRBJ1-3, with D uncertain. From germline, CDR1 is GTSNPN and CDR2 SVGIG (reference sequence). The length of the CDR3 is 16 residues. With 2 bases removed from V and 0 bases from J, the gap between germline ends came to 14 bases. The CDR3 DNA follows: TGTGCCTGGAGTCTTACCGGATTCAGCTCTGGAAACACCATATATTTT. This encodes CAWSLTGFSSGNTIYF.

The chain uses TRBV27 and TRBJ1-2, with no clear D. Per the germline V gene, CDR1 is MNHEY and CDR2 is SMNVEV (reference sequence). The CDR3 runs to 12 residues. V lost 5 bases to trimming and J lost 8 bases, with 12 bases between them. In DNA, the CDR3 is TGTGCCAGCAGTCATCCGGATCGAGGCTACACCTTC. Translation: CASSHPDRGYTF.

This clonotype was recorded many times. The chain combines TRBV6-2 or TRBV6-3 with TRBJ2-7, with D possibly being TRBD1 (6 bases). The germline gives CDR1 MNHEY, CDR2 SVGEGT. The length of the CDR3 is 16 residues. Trimming shortened V by 0 bases and J by 6 bases, and 18 bases separated the two germline ends. The CDR3 sequence: CASSYSRTTGFGEQYF. The CDR3 DNA sequence: TGTGCCAGCAGTTACTCGCGCACAACAGGGTTCGGCGAGCAGTACTTC.

This clonotype was seen at least ten times. CDR3 residues: CASRRGEFQETQYF. For the CDR3, the DNA is TGTGCCAGCAGACGAGGAGAATTCCAAGAGACCCAGTACTTC. V and J are TRBV6-1 and TRBJ2-5; D call uncertain. Germline V gene lookup returns CDR1 MNHNS and CDR2 SASEGT. Trimming took 6 bases from V and 1 from J, leaving 12 bases between them. The CDR3 totals 14 residues.

This clonotype was observed at least ten times. The V gene is TRBV13, the J gene TRBJ1-2, with TRBD1 matching over 9 bases. Germline V lookup: CDR1 PRHDT, CDR2 FYEKMQ (reference sequence). After removal of 5 bases from V and 2 bases from J, the junction contained 9 bases not matched to a gene. This CDR3 spans 16 amino acids. The CDR3 DNA follows: TGTGCCAGCAGCATCCGGGACAGGGTAATAAACTATGGCTACACCTTC. Residues: CASSIRDRVINYGYTF.

This clonotype was counted at least ten times. The V and J genes are TRBV20-1 and TRBJ1-1, with D possibly TRBD1 on 5 matching bases. The germline CDR1 and CDR2 sequences are DFQATT and SNEGSKA (reference sequence). This CDR3 region has 15 residues. V was trimmed by 4 bases and J by 0 bases, leaving 15 bases between them. Here the CDR3 DNA reads TGCAGTGCTACGGGCGGGGGTTTCATGAACACTGAAGCTTTCTTT. Protein sequence: CSATGGGFMNTEAFF.

This chain connects TRBV27 to TRBJ2-6; possibly TRBD1 for D (5 bases). This CDR3 region has 17 residues. The germline V and J ends were trimmed by 7 bases and 0 bases, with 16 bases remaining between them. Germline CDR1 is MNHEY and CDR2 is SMNVEV (reference sequence). CDR3 sequence: CASTPDTWNSGANVLTF. CDR3 DNA: TGTGCCAGCACACCGGACACTTGGAACTCTGGGGCCAACGTCCTGACTTTC.

Many counts were recorded for this clonotype. V usage is TRBV6-1 and J usage is TRBJ2-7; D is possibly TRBD1 or TRBD2 (5 bases each). V dropped 1 base and J dropped 4 bases, with 11 bases sitting between them. This CDR3 is built from 14 residues. Germline assignment: CDR1 MNHNS and CDR2 SASEGT. CDR3 sequence (DNA): TGTGCCAGCAGTGAAGGGGGGACCTTTTACGAGCAGTACTTC. Amino acids: CASSEGGTFYEQYF.

The chain links TRBV11-3 to TRBJ2-3, with D possibly matching TRBD2 (5 bases). Per the germline V gene, CDR1 is SGHNT and CDR2 is YENEEA. CDR3 length: 11 residues. Trimming took 6 bases from V and 6 from J, leaving 7 bases between them. The CDR3 here is CASSTGDTQYF. The CDR3 DNA is TGTGCCAGCAGTACGGGGGATACGCAGTATTTT.

The chain links TRBV6-1 to TRBJ1-5; D is perhaps TRBD1 (6 bases). CDR1 is MNHNS, CDR2 SASEGT, per germline. V lost 1 base and J 11 bases, leaving 18 bases between the germline ends. This CDR3 is built from 15 residues. In DNA form, the CDR3 reads TGTGCCAGCAGTGAAGTACGGGACATCCTGTTAGCCCAGCATTTT. This encodes CASSEVRDILLAQHF.